This entry is about one T cell receptor beta chain. This sample was taken from a study of blood T cell repertoires in COVID-19. Profiled with immunoSEQ multiplex PCR; TCRdb holds only in-frame clones, not every one. The table includes around 200,000 clones, around nine tenths detected once. CDR3 size: 15 residues. V was pared by 5 bases and J by 3 bases, with 15 bases between. Germline V CDR1 and CDR2: SGHAT, FQNNGV. This TCR was recovered from a woman younger than 30 who had recovered from COVID-19. The sample comprised PBMCs or T cells enriched from blood (not recorded which). The chain has TRBV11-2 and TRBJ2-3; D may be TRBD1 (5 bases). CDR3 protein: CASSGLTDITDTQYF. The CDR3 nucleotides read TGTGCCAGCAGCGGCTTGACAGACATTACAGATACGCAGTATTTT.